Listed below are T cell receptor beta chains from one sample, sequenced in a study of tumor and adjacent non-tumor tissue in lung cancer. TCRdb processed the multiplex PCR reads anew with MiXCR; each CDR3 protein has one entry. The sample holds 60,000 to 85,000 distinct CDR3 sequences, over 65% seen once. Sequencing was performed on distant non-tumor lung tissue. All receptors come from a man in his 70s with non-small cell lung cancer. CDR3s include the opening cysteine and the closing phenylalanine or tryptophan. The D gene is left open where the match is weak. Clone sizes are given selectively: once, few, many, or a class where the clone is expanded.

size: NA
D: NA
J: TRBJ2-3
length: 15
V: TRBV11-3
CDR3: CASSVSKSGHRLQYF
DNA: TGTGCCAGCAGCGTATCCAAATCCGGACACCGGCTGCAGTATTTT

size: few
D: NA
J: TRBJ1-5
length: 13
V: TRBV29-1
CDR3: CSVEEQGGQPQRF
DNA: TGCAGCGTTGAAGAACAGGGAGGGCAACCCCAGCGTTTT

size: NA
D: NA
J: TRBJ2-5
length: 13
V: TRBV29-1
CDR3: CSVTDRFQETQFF
DNA: TGCAGCGTGACCGATAGGTTCCAAGAGACCCAATTCTTC

size: NA
D: NA
J: TRBJ2-7
length: 14
V: TRBV12-3/TRBV12-4
CDR3: CASSLLTLGIEQYF
DNA: TGTGCTAGCAGTCTCCTGACACTCGGGATCGAGCAGTACTTC

size: NA
D: NA
J: TRBJ2-1
length: 13
V: TRBV12-3/TRBV12-4
CDR3: CGTQRVGYNEQFF
DNA: TGTGGTACTCAGAGGGTGGGATACAATGAGCAGTTCTTC

size: NA
D: NA
J: TRBJ1-1
length: 15
V: TRBV11-2
CDR3: CASSLPEWIYTEAFF
DNA: TGTGCCAGCAGCCTCCCAGAGTGGATTTACACTGAAGCTTTCTTT

size: many
D: NA
J: TRBJ2-7
length: 14
V: TRBV28
CDR3: CASSLGTTLYEQYF
DNA: TGTGCCAGCAGTTTAGGCACTACCCTATACGAGCAGTACTTC

size: NA
D: NA
J: TRBJ2-3
length: 15
V: TRBV11-3
CDR3: CANTRREVSRDTRFF
DNA: TGTGCCAACACCCGTCGGGAAGTAAGCAGAGATACGCGGTTTTTT

size: many
D: TRBD1
J: TRBJ2-7
length: 14
V: TRBV28
CDR3: CASSPPGQDYEQYF
DNA: TGTGCCAGCAGTCCCCCGGGACAGGACTACGAGCAGTACTTC

size: many
D: NA
J: TRBJ1-5
length: 15
V: TRBV28
CDR3: CASSFEGLSFQPQHF
DNA: TGTGCCAGCAGTTTTGAGGGGCTGAGTTTCCAGCCCCAGCATTTT

size: NA
D: NA
J: TRBJ1-6
length: 13
V: TRBV6-6
CDR3: CASSYSDRTPFHF
DNA: TGTGCCAGCAGTTACTCCGACAGGACGCCCTTCCACTTT

size: NA
D: NA
J: TRBJ2-3
length: 15
V: TRBV4-1
CDR3: CASSTLGGSTDKQYF
DNA: TGCGCCAGCAGCACCCTCGGGGGATCCACAGATAAGCAGTATTTT

size: NA
D: NA
J: TRBJ1-5
length: 15
V: TRBV12-3/TRBV12-4
CDR3: CASSFETGGFHPQHF
DNA: TGTGCCAGCAGTTTCGAAACGGGGGGCTTTCATCCCCAGCATTTT

size: once
D: NA
J: TRBJ1-1
length: 14
V: TRBV30
CDR3: CTWVHGGPNIEAFF
DNA: TGTACCTGGGTCCACGGGGGGCCCAACATTGAAGCTTTCTTT

size: NA
D: NA
J: TRBJ1-5
length: 14
V: TRBV20-1
CDR3: CSAETEHSNQPQHF
DNA: TGCAGTGCTGAAACCGAGCATAGCAATCAGCCCCAGCATTTT

size: NA
D: NA
J: TRBJ2-7
length: 13
V: TRBV10-2
CDR3: CATFGGWPYERYF
DNA: TGCGCCACCTTCGGGGGTTGGCCCTACGAGCGGTACTTC

size: NA
D: TRBD1
J: TRBJ2-7
length: 14
V: TRBV10-3
CDR3: CPYTTGTGPYEQYF
DNA: TGTCCCTACACAACCGGGACAGGCCCCTACGAGCAGTACTTC

size: NA
D: NA
J: TRBJ1-1
length: 13
V: TRBV6-2/TRBV6-3
CDR3: CLSSSSENTEAFF
DNA: NA

size: medium-sized
D: NA
J: TRBJ2-3
length: 13
V: TRBV6-2/TRBV6-3
CDR3: CASSYDTTDTQYF
DNA: TGTGCCAGCAGTTACGACACCACAGATACGCAGTATTTT

size: NA
D: NA
J: TRBJ1-5
length: 16
V: TRBV4-1
CDR3: CASSQNPTYCNQPQHF
DNA: TGCGCCAGCAGCCAAAATCCGACCTATTGCAATCAGCCCCAGCATTTT

size: NA
D: NA
J: TRBJ2-6
length: 16
V: TRBV4-2
CDR3: CASSPEPGSGANILTF
DNA: TGTGCCAGCAGCCCCGAGCCGGGATCTGGGGCCAACATCCTAACTTTC

size: NA
D: NA
J: TRBJ2-2
length: 14
V: TRBV11-2
CDR3: CTSSLFVGTGELFF
DNA: TGTACCAGCAGCTTATTTGTGGGGACCGGTGAGCTGTTTTTT

size: NA
D: TRBD1
J: TRBJ1-2
length: 13
V: TRBV11-1
CDR3: CTSSTGQGYGYTF
DNA: TGTACCAGCAGCACGGGACAGGGCTATGGATACACCTTC

size: many
D: TRBD1
J: TRBJ1-2
length: 18
V: TRBV4-2
CDR3: CASSPWRDSFIRGYGYTF
DNA: TGTGCCAGCAGCCCATGGCGGGACAGCTTTATTCGGGGGTATGGCTACACCTTC

size: NA
D: NA
J: TRBJ2-7
length: 13
V: TRBV4-1
CDR3: CVSSQAQGCEQYF
DNA: TGCGTCAGCAGCCAAGCTCAGGGCTGCGAGCAGTACTTC

size: NA
D: NA
J: TRBJ1-1
length: 14
V: TRBV11-2
CDR3: CASSLDGQNNEAFF
DNA: TGTGCCAGCAGCTTAGACGGACAGAACAATGAAGCTTTCTTT

size: NA
D: TRBD2
J: TRBJ2-1
length: 14
V: TRBV6-2/TRBV6-3
CDR3: CASRYLAGVREQFF
DNA: TGTGCCAGCAGATATCTAGCGGGAGTTCGCGAGCAGTTCTTC

size: NA
D: NA
J: TRBJ1-1
length: 15
V: TRBV28
CDR3: CASSSIGTSSAEVFF
DNA: TGTGCCAGCAGCTCAATCGGGACATCTTCGGCTGAAGTTTTCTTT

size: NA
D: TRBD2
J: TRBJ2-6
length: 20
V: TRBV10-3
CDR3: CAISEGLAGGPRSGANVLTF
DNA: TGTGCCATCAGTGAGGGACTAGCGGGGGGTCCCCGCTCTGGGGCCAACGTCCTGACTTTC

size: once
D: TRBD1
J: TRBJ1-2
length: 15
V: TRBV6-2/TRBV6-3
CDR3: CASGYPGQGAYGHTF
DNA: TGTGCCAGCGGTTACCCGGGACAGGGGGCCTATGGCCACACCTTC

size: NA
D: TRBD2
J: TRBJ2-3
length: 17
V: TRBV4-3
CDR3: CASSQDGPSGRRDTQYF
DNA: TGCGCCAGCAGCCAAGATGGACCTAGCGGGAGGAGAGATACGCAGTATTTT

size: NA
D: NA
J: TRBJ2-7
length: 14
V: TRBV5-1
CDR3: CASSPRSSFHELYF
DNA: TGCGCCAGCAGCCCCCGAAGTTCGTTTCACGAGCTGTACTTC

size: NA
D: NA
J: TRBJ2-2
length: 15
V: TRBV7-3
CDR3: CASSLWQGGTGELFF
DNA: TGTGCCAGCAGCTTATGGCAGGGGGGCACCGGGGAGCTGTTTTTT

size: NA
D: NA
J: TRBJ2-2
length: 15
V: TRBV11-2
CDR3: CASSPTQRGTGDLFF
DNA: TGTGCCAGCAGCCCGACCCAAAGGGGCACCGGGGATCTGTTTTTT

size: once
D: NA
J: TRBJ2-5
length: 15
V: TRBV12-3/TRBV12-4
CDR3: CTSSGLSGVVYTQYF
DNA: TGTACCAGCAGCGGGCTATCGGGAGTGGTGTATACCCAGTACTTC

size: NA
D: NA
J: TRBJ2-7
length: 14
V: TRBV11-2
CDR3: CASSSVGWDREKYF
DNA: TGTGCCAGCAGCTCGGTTGGTTGGGATCGAGAGAAGTACTTC

size: NA
D: TRBD1
J: TRBJ2-7
length: 15
V: TRBV4-3
CDR3: CASSHTTRGLHEQYF
DNA: TGCGCCAGCAGCCACACCACCAGGGGGTTACACGAGCAGTACTTC